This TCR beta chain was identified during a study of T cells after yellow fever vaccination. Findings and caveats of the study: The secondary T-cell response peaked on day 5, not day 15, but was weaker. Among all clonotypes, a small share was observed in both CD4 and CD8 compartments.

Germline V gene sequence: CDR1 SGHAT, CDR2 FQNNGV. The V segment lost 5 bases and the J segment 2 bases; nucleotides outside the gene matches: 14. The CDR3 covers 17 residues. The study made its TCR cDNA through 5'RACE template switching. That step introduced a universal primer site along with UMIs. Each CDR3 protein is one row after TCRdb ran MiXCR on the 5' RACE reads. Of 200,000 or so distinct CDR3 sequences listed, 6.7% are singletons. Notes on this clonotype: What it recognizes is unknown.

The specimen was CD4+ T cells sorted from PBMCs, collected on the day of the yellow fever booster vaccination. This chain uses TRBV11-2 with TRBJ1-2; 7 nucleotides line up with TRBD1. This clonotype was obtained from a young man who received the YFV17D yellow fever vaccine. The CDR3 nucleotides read TGTGCCAGCAGCCGCTTGAAGGGGGCCCTATTAAACTATGGCTACACCTTC. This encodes CASSRLKGALLNYGYTF.